This T cell receptor (beta chain) was documented in a study of CD8 T cells in Susac syndrome. Only one count was recorded for this clonotype. The RNA input was roughly 0.45 to 1 ug, and it was reverse transcribed with random hexamers. TCRdb ran MiXCR on the immunoSEQ multiplex PCR reads and lists one entry per CDR3 protein. The repertoire has some 200,000 distinct CDR3 sequences, nearly 95% of them found once; the top ten carry about 0.09%. Germline CDR1 LGHDT, CDR2 YNNKEL (reference sequence). The CDR3 loop spans 13 amino acids. Trimming cost V 4 bases and J 4 bases, with 7 bases left between them. V and J are TRBV3-1 and TRBJ2-2; D is ambiguous. This TCR was sampled from a human donor with multiple sclerosis. Input material: CD4+ T cells from PBMCs. CDR3: CASSPTFTGELFF. The CDR3 DNA reads TGTGCCAGCAGCCCGACGTTCACCGGGGAGCTGTTTTTT.